Below, 10 T cell receptor beta chains from the same sample are listed, as sequenced in a study of vaccination and CD4 T cells after COVID-19 (dated by TCRdb to between 2021 and 2024). The library was produced with PCR. The run used an Illumina iSeq 100. TCR sequencing of DNA from cultured CD4+ T cells used the Oncomine TCR Beta short-read assay at the Johns Hopkins FTIC core. The public sequencing data were trimmed at Q25 with fastp and processed into clonotypes with MiXCR by TCRdb, which kept only in-frame beta chains. Rows with a matching CDR3 protein are joined into one entry that keeps the most common DNA and genes. The sample data list about 14,000 distinct CDR3 sequences, and roughly 74% of these were observed just once. Around 10% of the sample rests with the top ten. These receptors' targets are unknown. Reading the label with the study, this specimen's treatment or condition is: roughly 11-day PBMC culture with coronavirus spike peptide pools or control peptides (ViraFEST assay).

The sequenced sample was CD4+ T cells from blood, cultured in vitro, obtained after SARS-CoV-2 vaccination. Receptors were obtained from a human donor who received a COVID-19 vaccine.

CDR3: CASSRDLGSPLHF. As DNA, the CDR3 is TGTGCCAGCAGCCGGGACTTGGGGTCACCCCTCCACTTT. The rearrangement uses TRBV6-1 and TRBJ1-6, with a possible D match to TRBD1 (5 bases). V lost 6 bases and J lost 10, with 13 bases in between. The CDR3 consists of 13 residues. Germline CDR1 MNHNS, CDR2 SASEGT.

The rearrangement uses TRBV10-3 and TRBJ2-1, with 11 bases aligning to TRBD2. The CDR3 loop spans 14 amino acids. Germline-derived CDR1 and CDR2 are ENHRY and SYGVKD. With 5 bases clipped from V and 8 bases from J, the junction kept 5 bases outside the gene matches. The CDR3 nucleotides read TGTGCCATCAGTCTTAGCGGGGGGGCCTATGAGCAGTTCTTC. This sequence encodes CAISLSGGAYEQFF.

This rearrangement joins TRBV19 to TRBJ2-2; 7 bases agree with TRBD2. There are 14 residues in the CDR3. Losses at the gene ends were 6 bases for V and 7 bases for J; bases not matched to a gene: 8. CDR1 and CDR2 (germline): LNHDA, SQIVND (reference sequence). CDR3 sequence: CASSPLGGIGELFF. The CDR3 DNA reads TGTGCCAGTAGCCCCCTCGGGGGGATCGGGGAGCTGTTTTTT.

This chain joins TRBV20-1 and TRBJ1-6; D is possibly TRBD1 (6 bases). The CDR3 is 15 residues long. Trimming stripped 3 bases from V and 8 bases from J, with 17 bases between. In germline, CDR1 is DFQATT, CDR2 SNEGSKA (reference sequence). The CDR3 here is CSASGAGVGDSPLHF. The CDR3 DNA reads TGCAGTGCTAGTGGGGCAGGGGTCGGTGATTCACCCCTCCACTTT.

J is TRBJ2-5 and V is TRBV2; 7 nucleotides line up with TRBD1. CDR3 size: 21 residues. Germline CDR1 and CDR2: SNHLY and FYNNEI. J lost 5 bases, V lost 6 bases, and 30 bases had no gene match. The CDR3 DNA reads as TGTGCCAGCAGCCATACCCTCAGGGGGAAGTCGGCTAGTCTCACCCGGGAGACCCAGTACTTC. Translating it yields CASSHTLRGKSASLTRETQYF. The entire variable domain, with the rest obtained from reference TRBV2 and TRBJ2-5, is as follows: EPEVTQTPSHQVTQMGQEVILRCVPISNHLYFYWYRQILGQKVEFLVSFYNNEISEKSEIFDDQFSVERPDGSNFTLKIRSTKLEDSAMYFCASSHTLRGKSASLTRETQYFGPGTRLLVL.

The V gene is TRBV11-3, the J gene TRBJ1-1; TRBD1 might be the D (6 bases). Trimming cost V 1 base and J 3 bases, with 15 bases left between them. This CDR3 is built from 16 residues. Germline V gives CDR1 SGHNT, CDR2 YENEEA. The chain's CDR3 is CASSLATGAGDTEAFF. The CDR3 coding sequence is TGTGCCAGCAGCTTAGCAACTGGGGCAGGGGACACTGAAGCTTTCTTT.

This chain joins TRBV6-2 or TRBV6-3 and TRBJ2-6; D remains ambiguous. The germline V gene encodes CDR1 MNHEY and CDR2 SVGEGT. V gave up 2 bases and J gave up 0 bases, with 2 bases separating them. The CDR3 is 14 residues long. The DNA for the CDR3 is TGTGCCAGCAGTTACAGCTCTGGGGCCAACGTCCTGACTTTC. This codes for CASSYSSGANVLTF.

As DNA, the CDR3 is TGTGCCACCAGTGATCCCGGTCTAGCGGGGGGTTACAATGAGCAGTTCTTC. It translates to CATSDPGLAGGYNEQFF. V gene TRBV24-1 combines with J gene TRBJ2-1, with 11 positions matching TRBD2. V lost 3 bases and J lost 4; bases outside the gene matches: 7. Germline V gives CDR1 KGHDR, CDR2 SFDVKD. This CDR3 region has 17 residues.

The V and J genes are TRBV7-9 and TRBJ2-3; 7 bases align to TRBD2. CDR1 and CDR2 (germline): SEHNR, FQNEAQ (reference sequence). The CDR3 sequence is 17 residues long. The V gene end was trimmed by 3 bases and the J gene end by 5 bases; junction bases not matched to a gene: 14. The CDR3 DNA reads TGTGCCAGCAGCTTTGGGCTAGCGGTGCACAGAGGAGATACGCAGTATTTT. Amino acids: CASSFGLAVHRGDTQYF.

The rearrangement uses TRBV6-1 and TRBJ2-7, with TRBD1 as a possible D gene (6 bases). Deletions cut 6 bases from V and 2 bases from J, with 17 bases between. Germline V lookup: CDR1 MNHNS, CDR2 SASEGT. This CDR3 contains 15 residues. In nucleotides, the CDR3 is TGTGCCAGCAGATCCGGGACACATCCTGCCTACGAGCAGTACTTC. Translating it yields CASRSGTHPAYEQYF.